This T cell receptor beta chain was recorded in a study of blood T cells in healthy people across ages. For the second PCR, which ran for about 7 to 11 cycles, a sample-barcoded 5' primer and a J-beta primer mix were used. TCRdb passed the 5' RACE reads through MiXCR, listing each CDR3 protein once. The profile shows roughly 1,500,000 distinct CDR3 sequences, about 31% of them singletons. Only one count was recorded for this clonotype. Trimming removed 10 bases from V and 3 bases from J, with 13 bases in between. CDR1 is MNHNS, CDR2 SASEGT, per germline. CDR3 length equals 13 residues. Researchers isolated at least 6.5 million PBMCs per sample.

The TCR sequence derives from a woman in her twenties or thirties in good health. The material sequenced was blood. The chain couples TRBV6-1 to TRBJ1-5, with D unclear. The CDR3 region has the DNA TGTGCCATCGCCCGGGCCTACAATCAGCCCCAGCATTTT. Its protein product is CAIARAYNQPQHF.